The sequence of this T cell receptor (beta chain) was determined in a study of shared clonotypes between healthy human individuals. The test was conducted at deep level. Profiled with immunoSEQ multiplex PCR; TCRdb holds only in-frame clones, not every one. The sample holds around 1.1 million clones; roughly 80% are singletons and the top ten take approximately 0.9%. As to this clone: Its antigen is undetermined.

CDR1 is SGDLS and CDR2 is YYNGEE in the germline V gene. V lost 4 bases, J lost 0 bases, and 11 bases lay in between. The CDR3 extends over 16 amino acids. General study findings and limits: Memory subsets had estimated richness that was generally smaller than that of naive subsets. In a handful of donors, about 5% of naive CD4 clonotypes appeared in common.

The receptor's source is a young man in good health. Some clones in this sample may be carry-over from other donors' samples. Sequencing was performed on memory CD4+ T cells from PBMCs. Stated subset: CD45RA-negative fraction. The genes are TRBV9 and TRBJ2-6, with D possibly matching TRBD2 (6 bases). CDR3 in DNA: TGTGCCAGCAGCCCCGGGACTTTCTCTGGGGCCAACGTCCTGACTTTC. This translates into CASSPGTFSGANVLTF. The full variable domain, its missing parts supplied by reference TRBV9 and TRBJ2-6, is DSGVTQTPKHLITATGQRVTLRCSPRSGDLSVYWYQQSLDQGLQFLIQYYNGEERAKGNILERFSAQQFPDLHSELNLSSLELGDSALYFCASSPGTFSGANVLTFGAGSRLTVL.